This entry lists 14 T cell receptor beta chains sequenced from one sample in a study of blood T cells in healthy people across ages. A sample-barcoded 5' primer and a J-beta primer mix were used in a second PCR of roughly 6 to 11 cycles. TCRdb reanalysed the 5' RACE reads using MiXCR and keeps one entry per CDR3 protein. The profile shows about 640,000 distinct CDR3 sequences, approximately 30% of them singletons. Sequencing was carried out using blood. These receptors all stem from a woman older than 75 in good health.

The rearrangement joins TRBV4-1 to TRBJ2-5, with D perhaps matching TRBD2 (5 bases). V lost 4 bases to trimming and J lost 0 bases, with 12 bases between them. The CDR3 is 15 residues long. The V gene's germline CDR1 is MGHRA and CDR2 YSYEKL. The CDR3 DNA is TGCGCCAGCAGCCGGACCCTTAGCGACCAAGAGACCCAGTACTTC. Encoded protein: CASSRTLSDQETQYF.

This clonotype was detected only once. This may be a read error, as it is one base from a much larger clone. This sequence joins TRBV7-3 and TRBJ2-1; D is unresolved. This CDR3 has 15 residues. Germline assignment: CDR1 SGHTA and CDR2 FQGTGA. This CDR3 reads CASSLTVLSYNKQFF. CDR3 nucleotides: TGTGCCAGCAGCCTGACTGTCCTCTCCTACAATAAGCAGTTCTTC.

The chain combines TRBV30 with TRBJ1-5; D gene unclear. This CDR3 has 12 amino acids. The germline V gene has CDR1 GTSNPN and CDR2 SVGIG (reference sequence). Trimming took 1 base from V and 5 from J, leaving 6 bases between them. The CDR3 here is CAWSDSDQPQHF. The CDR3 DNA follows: TGTGCCTGGAGTGATAGTGATCAGCCCCAGCATTTT.

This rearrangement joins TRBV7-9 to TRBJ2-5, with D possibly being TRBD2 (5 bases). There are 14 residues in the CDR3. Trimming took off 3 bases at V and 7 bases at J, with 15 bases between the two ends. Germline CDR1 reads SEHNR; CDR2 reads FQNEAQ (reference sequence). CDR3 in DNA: TGTGCCAGCAGCTTGAATCTAGCTGTCGGGACCCAGTACTTC. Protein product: CASSLNLAVGTQYF.

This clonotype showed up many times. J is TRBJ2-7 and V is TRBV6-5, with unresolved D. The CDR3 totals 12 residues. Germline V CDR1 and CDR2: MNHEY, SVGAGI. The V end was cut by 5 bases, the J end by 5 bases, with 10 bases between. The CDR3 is CASSRNFHEQYF. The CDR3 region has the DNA TGTGCCAGCAGTCGAAATTTCCACGAGCAGTACTTC.

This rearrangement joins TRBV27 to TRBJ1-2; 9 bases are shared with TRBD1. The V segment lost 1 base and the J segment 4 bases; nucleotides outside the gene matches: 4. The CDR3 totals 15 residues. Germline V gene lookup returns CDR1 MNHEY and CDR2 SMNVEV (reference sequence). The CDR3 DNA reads TGTGCCAGCAGTTTATGGGGACAGGGAGGCTATGGCTACACCTTC. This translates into CASSLWGQGGYGYTF.

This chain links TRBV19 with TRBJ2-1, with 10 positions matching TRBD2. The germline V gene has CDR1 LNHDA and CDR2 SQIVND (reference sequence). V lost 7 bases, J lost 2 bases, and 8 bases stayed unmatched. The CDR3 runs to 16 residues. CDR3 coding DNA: TGTGCCAGTAATTCAAAAGCGGGAGGGGCCTACAATGAGCAGTTCTTC. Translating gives CASNSKAGGAYNEQFF.

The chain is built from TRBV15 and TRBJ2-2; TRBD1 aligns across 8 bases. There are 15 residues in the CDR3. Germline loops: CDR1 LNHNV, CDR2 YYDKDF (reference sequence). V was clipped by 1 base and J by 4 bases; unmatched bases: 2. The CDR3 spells CATSRGTGSTGELFF. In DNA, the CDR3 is TGTGCCACCAGCAGAGGGACAGGGTCCACCGGGGAGCTGTTTTTT.

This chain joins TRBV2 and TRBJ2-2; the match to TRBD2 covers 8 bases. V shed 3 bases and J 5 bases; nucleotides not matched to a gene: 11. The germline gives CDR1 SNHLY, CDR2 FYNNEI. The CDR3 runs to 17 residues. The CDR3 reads CASSDPSGPGVTGELFF. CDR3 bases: TGTGCCAGCAGTGACCCTAGCGGGCCGGGTGTTACCGGGGAGCTGTTTTTT. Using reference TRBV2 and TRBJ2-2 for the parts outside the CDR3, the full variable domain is EPEVTQTPSHQVTQMGQEVILRCVPISNHLYFYWYRQILGQKVEFLVSFYNNEISEKSEIFDDQFSVERPDGSNFTLKIRSTKLEDSAMYFCASSDPSGPGVTGELFFGEGSRLTVL.

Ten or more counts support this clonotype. The CDR3: CSARKSNQPQHF. CDR3 DNA: TGCAGTGCTAGGAAAAGCAATCAGCCCCAGCATTTT. V usage is TRBV20-1 and J usage is TRBJ1-5; no clear D. Trimming removed 3 bases from V and 1 base from J, with 4 bases in between. The germline V gene has CDR1 DFQATT and CDR2 SNEGSKA (reference sequence). CDR3 length equals 12 residues.

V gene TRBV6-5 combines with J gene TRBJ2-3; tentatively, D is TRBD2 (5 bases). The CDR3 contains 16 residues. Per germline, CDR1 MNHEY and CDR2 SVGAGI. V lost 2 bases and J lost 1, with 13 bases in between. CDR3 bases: TGTGCCAGCAGTTACGGAAGGCTAGCAGGCACAGATACGCAGTATTTT. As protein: CASSYGRLAGTDTQYF.

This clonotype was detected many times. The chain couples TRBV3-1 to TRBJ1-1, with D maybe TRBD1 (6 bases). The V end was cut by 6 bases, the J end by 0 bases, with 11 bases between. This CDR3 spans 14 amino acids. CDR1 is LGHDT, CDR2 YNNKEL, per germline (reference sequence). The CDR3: CASSWTAMNTEAFF. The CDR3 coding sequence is TGTGCCAGCAGTTGGACAGCGATGAACACTGAAGCTTTCTTT.

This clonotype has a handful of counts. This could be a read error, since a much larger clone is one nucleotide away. The CDR3 region has the DNA TGCAGTGCTAGCGACAGGGGGCACGACTGTGGCTACACCTTC. Residues: CSASDRGHDCGYTF. The chain employs TRBV20-1 and TRBJ1-2, with 10 bases matching TRBD1. The J segment lost 7 bases and the V segment lost 3 bases, leaving 8 bases of the junction unmatched. CDR1 and CDR2 (germline): DFQATT, SNEGSKA (reference sequence). This CDR3 spans 14 amino acids.

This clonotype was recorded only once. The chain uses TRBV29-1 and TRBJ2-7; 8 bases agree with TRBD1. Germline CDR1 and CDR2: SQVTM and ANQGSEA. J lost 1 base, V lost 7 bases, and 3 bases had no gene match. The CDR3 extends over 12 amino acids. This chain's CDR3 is CSGTGLSYEQYF. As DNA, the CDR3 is TGCAGCGGGACAGGGCTTTCCTACGAGCAGTACTTC.